The clone carrying this T cell receptor (beta chain) was counted a single time. As yet, its antigen is unknown. This table comes from immunoSEQ multiplex PCR, and its TCRdb copy is limited to in-frame clones, with some not included. The sample holds approximately 85,000 clones; less than 90% are singletons and the top ten take roughly 7.5%. V lost 7 bases, J lost 6 bases, and 8 bases stayed unmatched. Germline V CDR1 and CDR2: LNHDA, SQIVND (reference sequence). The CDR3 covers 15 residues. The data derive from a study of T cell responses to AZD1222 COVID-19 vaccine. Study background: The study pooled second doses at about 4 or about 12 weeks. The study, taken as a whole, reports: Baseline seropositives among AZD1222 recipients totaled only six. The sample set comprised mostly white British donors with more females, and clonal diversity was possibly underestimated.

The V call is TRBV19, the J call TRBJ2-7; 14 bases are shared with TRBD2. Source: peripheral blood, taken on day 0 of AZD1222 vaccination. The source is an adult in good health. CDR3: CASTKGTSGGFEQYF. CDR3 coding DNA: TGTGCCAGTACCAAGGGGACTAGCGGGGGCTTCGAGCAGTACTTC.